The 15 T cell receptor beta chains presented below share a single source sample, sequenced in a study of naive and memory T cell subsets. Two oligonucleotides, mixed equimolar, formed the beta constant-region primer covering TRBC1 and TRBC2. TCRdb processed the UMI-ligation and nested PCR reads anew with MiXCR; each CDR3 protein has one entry. The sample has 65,000 to 85,000 distinct CDR3 sequences, around 13% seen once; the top ten hold about 0.9%. Sample: central memory CD4+ T cells from blood. Source of these receptors: a human donor in good health.

This chain uses TRBV5-4 with TRBJ1-3; D gene unclear. Trimming removed 1 base from V and 0 bases from J, with 5 bases in between. The CDR3 is 14 amino acids. The germline CDR1 and CDR2 sequences are SGHNT and YYREEE (reference sequence). CDR3 sequence (DNA): TGTGCCAGCAGCTTGAGCCACTCTGGAAACACCATATATTTT. It encodes CASSLSHSGNTIYF.

This clonotype was observed a few times. The chain couples TRBV6-1 to TRBJ1-5, with D perhaps matching TRBD1 (5 bases). Trimming removed 2 bases from V and 6 bases from J, with 17 bases in between. Germline CDR1 MNHNS, CDR2 SASEGT. CDR3 length: 16 residues. CDR3 amino acids: CASSEYGGNKGQPQHF. The CDR3 DNA is TGTGCCAGCAGTGAATATGGGGGGAATAAGGGTCAGCCCCAGCATTTT.

This clonotype was seen many times. The chain joins TRBV18 to TRBJ1-4, with D perhaps TRBD1 (5 bases). The ends were cut back, 5 bases at V and 2 bases at J, with 12 bases in the middle. The CDR3 spans 15 residues. Germline V gene sequence: CDR1 KGHSH, CDR2 LQKENI. CDR3 sequence: CASSFQGFTNEKLFF. CDR3 sequence (DNA): TGTGCCAGCTCATTCCAGGGTTTCACTAATGAAAAACTGTTTTTT.

The chain has TRBV2 and TRBJ2-5, with unresolved D. V lost 3 bases and J 7 bases, leaving 9 bases between the germline ends. The CDR3 is 12 residues long. The germline V gene has CDR1 SNHLY and CDR2 FYNNEI. As DNA, the CDR3 is TGTGCCAGCAGTGACGGGTTTGGGACCCAGTACTTC. This gives the protein CASSDGFGTQYF.

This clonotype was detected many times. J is TRBJ1-3 and V is TRBV4-3, with TRBD1 identical over 9 bases. Germline V lookup: CDR1 LGHNA, CDR2 YSLEER. This CDR3 has 16 residues. With V trimmed by 4 bases and J by 4 bases, 8 bases remained unmatched. The CDR3 reads CASSRSGQGKGNTIYF. DNA of the CDR3: TGCGCCAGCAGCCGCTCGGGACAGGGCAAAGGAAACACCATATATTTT.

The rearrangement joins TRBV11-2 to TRBJ2-7; possibly TRBD1 or TRBD2 for D (5 bases each). Germline V gives CDR1 SGHAT, CDR2 FQNNGV. Trimming cost V 4 bases and J 6 bases, with 19 bases left between them. CDR3 length: 15 residues. The CDR3 coding sequence is TGTGCCAGCAGCTCCCCCGGTCCCCGAGGGGCCGAGCAGTACTTC. This translates into CASSSPGPRGAEQYF.

In its sample, this clonotype was seen many times. The V and J genes are TRBV2 and TRBJ2-3; 7 nucleotides align to TRBD2. V shed 4 bases and J 1 base; nucleotides not matched to a gene: 8. Per germline, CDR1 SNHLY and CDR2 FYNNEI. This CDR3 has 16 residues. CDR3 nucleotide sequence: TGTGCCAGCAGTGGCGATGGCGGGAGAGGCACAGATACGCAGTATTTT. As protein: CASSGDGGRGTDTQYF.

The chain is built from TRBV29-1 and TRBJ1-1; D gene unclear. The CDR3 is made up of 13 amino acids. Trimming removed 6 bases from V and 0 bases from J, with 11 bases in between. Germline lookup yields CDR1 SQVTM and CDR2 ANQGSEA. Written as DNA, the CDR3 is TGCAGCGTGCTTCGGCCCTTGAACACTGAAGCTTTCTTT. Its translation is CSVLRPLNTEAFF.

This clonotype was counted ten times or more. One junction end disagrees with the germline gene, perhaps due to a read error. The chain recombines TRBV12-5 with TRBJ2-3, with 12 bases that match TRBD2. Germline loops: CDR1 LGHNT, CDR2 FRNRAP. The CDR3 totals 18 residues. The CDR3 DNA reads as TGTGCTAGTGGCTTGGGGATGGGACTAGCGGGCAGCACAGATACGCAGTATTTT. This gives the protein CASGLGMGLAGSTDTQYF.

The V gene is TRBV28, the J gene TRBJ1-1, with a tentative D call TRBD1 (5 bases). Germline CDR1 MDHEN, CDR2 SYDVKM. V was shortened by 8 bases and J by 5 bases, with 24 bases between the two germline ends. CDR3 length equals 16 residues. The CDR3: CASAFSGLGEGTEAFF. DNA for the CDR3: TGTGCCAGCGCCTTCTCGGGATTGGGTGAGGGGACTGAAGCTTTCTTT.

J is TRBJ1-1 and V is TRBV6-2 or TRBV6-3; D unresolved. The CDR3 totals 13 residues. V shed 6 bases and J shed 7 bases, with 15 bases lying between them. CDR1 MNHEY and CDR2 SVGEGT come from the germline V gene. Here the CDR3 DNA reads TGTGCCAGCAGGAAAGACGGGGAACATGAAGCTTTCTTT. This sequence encodes CASRKDGEHEAFF.

The gene calls are TRBV10-3 and TRBJ2-1; 8 bases line up with TRBD2. V dropped 3 bases and J dropped 8; count of bases not matched to a gene: 9. The germline gives CDR1 ENHRY, CDR2 SYGVKD. This CDR3 spans 15 amino acids. The DNA for the CDR3 is TGTGCCATCAGTGAAGGGAGCGGGAGAGGCGATGAGCAGTTCTTC. This translates into CAISEGSGRGDEQFF.

This clonotype was seen at least ten times. In nucleotides, the CDR3 is TGCAGCGTTGAAGGGGCCGGCGCAGGGGGTAATGAGCAGTTCTTC. Amino acids: CSVEGAGAGGNEQFF. V is TRBV29-1 and J is TRBJ2-1; TRBD1 aligns across 7 bases. Germline lookup yields CDR1 SQVTM and CDR2 ANQGSEA. This CDR3 is 15 amino acids long. The V gene end was trimmed by 1 base and the J gene end by 7 bases; junction bases not matched to a gene: 10.

The chain couples TRBV6-1 to TRBJ1-2; 7 bases map to TRBD1. V was pared by 0 bases and J by 4 bases, with 5 bases of the junction left unmatched. Germline CDR1 reads MNHNS; CDR2 reads SASEGT. The CDR3 consists of 15 residues. The CDR3 loop is CASSEARTGTYGYTF. The DNA of the CDR3 is TGTGCCAGCAGTGAAGCCAGGACAGGAACCTATGGCTACACCTTC.

This chain links TRBV30 with TRBJ1-1; a possible D gene is TRBD1 (5 bases). The CDR3 runs to 13 residues. Trimming removed 0 bases from V and 1 base from J, with 6 bases in between. Germline V gives CDR1 GTSNPN, CDR2 SVGIG (reference sequence). Here the CDR3 reads CAWSVQGNTEAFF. In DNA form, the CDR3 reads TGTGCCTGGAGTGTCCAGGGGAACACTGAAGCTTTCTTT.